The TCR beta chain described here comes from a study of regulatory T cells in long-lasting Graves disease. Time point noted: newly diagnosed GD, antithyroid drugs for less than 3 months. The TCR library was made from RNA that had been extracted from PBMCs in TRIzol. Germline values: CDR1 MDHEN, CDR2 SYDVKM. Trimming took 3 bases from V and 1 from J, leaving 11 bases between them. The length of the CDR3 is 15 residues. This clonotype was seen at least ten times. Antigen: not known. Overall study findings and caveats: Segments TRBV28, TRBJ1-2 and TRBJ2-5 showed preferential usage in persistent disease. Persistent Graves' patients showed less TCR diversity than newly diagnosed patients showed.

Relying on iRepertoire HTBI primers and Arm-PCR of CDR3 regions, the team built TCR beta libraries. TCRdb re-analysed the multiplex PCR reads in MiXCR, keeping a single row per CDR3 protein. This sample has some 500,000 distinct CDR3 sequences, with around 15% found just once. This same sample was also part of a study on T cells in Graves' hyperthyroidism and ophthalmopathy.

The gene calls are TRBV28 and TRBJ2-3; unclear D gene. This sample comprised peripheral blood mononuclear cells (PBMCs), obtained at new diagnosis, from a patient treated with antithyroid drugs. The sequence was collected from a woman aged 35-65 years with Graves disease. This chain's CDR3 is CASSFGAAGTDTQYF. The CDR3 DNA follows: TGTGCCAGCAGTTTCGGTGCAGCCGGCACAGATACGCAGTATTTT.